One sample yielded the 16 T cell receptor beta chains listed below, sequenced in a study of long-term antiretroviral therapy in people with HIV. The immunoSEQ assay was v3.0, run at survey level. Using immunoSEQ multiplex PCR, the repertoire was profiled, and TCRdb retains in-frame clones only, with some absent. Here the sample spans tens of thousands of clones, 80% being singletons. The specimen comprised unsorted PBMCs, sampled 0.3 years after starting antiretroviral therapy. These receptors originate from a man aged 35-49 years with HIV.

The genes are TRBV19 and TRBJ1-5, with D unclear. Germline assignment: CDR1 LNHDA and CDR2 SQIVND (reference sequence). CDR3 length: 15 residues. V was trimmed by 3 bases and J by 0 bases, leaving 9 bases between them. The DNA for the CDR3 is TGTGCCAGTAGTATCGGGGTTAATAGCAATCAGCCCCAGCATTTT. This translates into CASSIGVNSNQPQHF.

This chain joins TRBV5-1 and TRBJ1-2, with 10 bases matching TRBD1. CDR1 SGHRS and CDR2 YFSETQ come from the germline V gene. This CDR3 region has 15 residues. The V segment lost 2 bases and the J segment 5 bases; nucleotides outside the gene matches: 6. This CDR3 is CASSLGTGEGYGYTF. CDR3 DNA sequence: TGCGCCAGCAGCTTAGGGACAGGGGAAGGGTATGGCTACACCTTC. The whole variable domain, remainder taken from reference TRBV5-1 and TRBJ1-2, is KAGVTQTPRYLIKTRGQQVTLSCSPISGHRSVSWYQQTPGQGLQFLFEYFSETQRNKGNFPGRFSGRQFSNSRSEMNVSTLELGDSALYLCASSLGTGEGYGYTFGSGTRLTVV.

This clone was detected a few times. The chain uses TRBV18 and TRBJ2-7, with a possible D match to TRBD1 (5 bases). This CDR3 contains 14 residues. Germline V lookup: CDR1 KGHSH, CDR2 LQKENI. V gave up 0 bases and J gave up 2 bases, with 8 bases separating them. CDR3 sequence (DNA): TGTGCCAGCTCACCACCGACAGTCCCCTACGAGCAGTACTTC. Protein sequence: CASSPPTVPYEQYF.

This clone appeared a few times. This sequence joins TRBV7-3 and TRBJ1-1; D not certain. The CDR3 contains 13 residues. Trimming stripped 3 bases from V and 1 base from J, with 6 bases between. CDR1 and CDR2 from the germline V gene are SGHTA and FQGTGA. In nucleotides, the CDR3 is TGTGCCAGCAGCTTTTCCGCGAACACTGAAGCTTTCTTT. Translated: CASSFSANTEAFF.

The chain recombines TRBV2 with TRBJ1-1; the D is unclear. The germline V and J ends were trimmed by 3 bases and 4 bases, with 21 bases remaining between them. Germline CDR1 SNHLY, CDR2 FYNNEI. The CDR3 sequence is 17 residues long. For the CDR3, the DNA is TGTGCCAGCAGTGATCGAGGGTTCGCCACTAAGGGCACTGAAGCTTTCTTT. Residues: CASSDRGFATKGTEAFF.

The chain uses TRBV6-5 and TRBJ2-1, with TRBD2 matching over 8 bases. The CDR3 is 16 amino acids. The V and J ends lost 0 bases and 4 bases, in that order; junction bases with no gene match: 5. Germline assignment: CDR1 MNHEY and CDR2 SVGAGI. The CDR3 here is CASSYSLAESYNEQFF. For the CDR3, the DNA is TGTGCCAGCAGTTACTCACTAGCGGAATCTTACAATGAGCAGTTCTTC.

The chain joins TRBV7-9 to TRBJ2-1, with 12 bases identical to TRBD2. The junction had 6 bases not matched to a gene; V was cut back by 4 bases and J by 5 bases. Germline loops: CDR1 SEHNR, CDR2 FQNEAQ (reference sequence). The CDR3 extends over 16 amino acids. CDR3 residues: CASSSRTSGAHNEQFF. The CDR3, as DNA: TGTGCCAGCAGCTCGAGGACTAGCGGGGCCCACAATGAGCAGTTCTTC.

This clone was seen a few times. The rearrangement uses TRBV6-5 and TRBJ1-4, with D possibly matching TRBD1 (6 bases). The CDR3 loop spans 15 amino acids. Trimming cost V 6 bases and J 2 bases, with 13 bases left between them. Germline lookup yields CDR1 MNHEY and CDR2 SVGAGI. DNA of the CDR3: TGTGCCAGCAGCAGGGGATTGGCCACTAATGAAAAACTGTTTTTT. Its translation is CASSRGLATNEKLFF.

This clone is medium-sized in the sample. The chain recombines TRBV27 with TRBJ1-5; TRBD1 might be the D (6 bases). This CDR3 is built from 14 residues. Trimming shortened V by 0 bases and J by 6 bases, and 9 bases separated the two germline ends. Per the germline V gene, CDR1 is MNHEY and CDR2 is SMNVEV (reference sequence). CDR3 sequence reads: CASSLSQGTQPQHF. The CDR3 region has the DNA TGTGCCAGCAGTTTATCACAGGGTACTCAGCCCCAGCATTTT.

This clone was seen once. V and J are TRBV6-6 and TRBJ2-2; TRBD2 agrees at 7 bases. CDR1 and CDR2 from the germline V gene are MNHNY and SVGAGI (reference sequence). This CDR3 contains 15 residues. V was clipped by 6 bases and J by 5 bases; unmatched bases: 9. The CDR3 DNA reads TGTGCCAGCAGGCGGGACTACCCTTTGACCGGGGAGCTGTTTTTT. This codes for CASRRDYPLTGELFF.

This chain connects TRBV29-1 to TRBJ1-4, with unresolved D. CDR3 length: 13 residues. Trimming cost V 6 bases and J 3 bases, with 11 bases left between them. Germline V gives CDR1 SQVTM, CDR2 ANQGSEA. The CDR3 DNA reads as TGCAGCGTCCAAAAGGGCGCTAATGAAAAACTGTTTTTT. Translated: CSVQKGANEKLFF.

V is TRBV18 and J is TRBJ2-1; perhaps D is TRBD1 or TRBD2 (6 bases each). This CDR3 comprises 16 residues. Trimming took 3 bases from V and 6 from J, leaving 18 bases between them. Germline V lookup: CDR1 KGHSH, CDR2 LQKENI. CDR3 residues: CASSPGMGGQGNEQFF. In DNA form, the CDR3 reads TGTGCCAGCTCACCGGGAATGGGGGGCCAAGGCAATGAGCAGTTCTTC.

The chain joins TRBV9 to TRBJ2-2; D unclear. The V and J ends lost 4 bases and 6 bases respectively, with 13 bases between them. This CDR3 has 14 residues. The germline CDR1 and CDR2 sequences are SGDLS and YYNGEE. CDR3 in amino acids: CASSLRWASGELFF. CDR3 bases: TGTGCCAGCAGCCTTAGGTGGGCGTCCGGGGAGCTGTTTTTT.

The J gene is TRBJ1-2, the V gene TRBV7-3; tentative D call: TRBD1 (6 bases). The germline V gene encodes CDR1 SGHTA and CDR2 FQGTGA. Trimming took off 4 bases at V and 7 bases at J, with 13 bases between the two ends. This CDR3 spans 13 amino acids. CDR3 amino acids: CASSSDRRSGYTF. The CDR3 nucleotides read TGTGCCAGCAGCTCAGACAGGCGTAGTGGCTACACCTTC.

V is TRBV28 and J is TRBJ1-4, with no clear D. The CDR3 has 12 amino acids. Germline CDR1 reads MDHEN; CDR2 reads SYDVKM. Deletions cut 4 bases from V and 0 bases from J, with 0 bases between. Here the CDR3 reads CASSSTNEKLFF. CDR3 nucleotides: TGTGCCAGCAGTTCAACTAATGAAAAACTGTTTTTT.

This clone came up a few times. V gene TRBV28 combines with J gene TRBJ2-2; possibly TRBD1 or TRBD2 for D (5 bases each). V lost 8 bases, J lost 4 bases, and 5 bases lay in between. The CDR3 totals 11 residues. Germline lookup yields CDR1 MDHEN and CDR2 SYDVKM. For the CDR3, the DNA is TGTGCCAGCGGGGGCACCGGGGAGCTGTTTTTT. This translates into CASGGTGELFF.